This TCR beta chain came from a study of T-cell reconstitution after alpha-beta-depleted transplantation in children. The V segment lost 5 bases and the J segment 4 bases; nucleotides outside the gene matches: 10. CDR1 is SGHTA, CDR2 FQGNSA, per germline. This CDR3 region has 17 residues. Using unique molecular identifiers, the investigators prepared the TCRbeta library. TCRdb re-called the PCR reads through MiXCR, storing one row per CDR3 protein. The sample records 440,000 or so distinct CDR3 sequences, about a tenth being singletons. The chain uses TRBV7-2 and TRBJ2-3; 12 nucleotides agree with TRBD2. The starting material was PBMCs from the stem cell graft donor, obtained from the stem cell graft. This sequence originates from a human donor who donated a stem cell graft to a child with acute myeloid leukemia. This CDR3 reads CASSPGPSGRAADTQYF. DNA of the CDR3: TGTGCCAGCAGCCCAGGCCCTAGCGGGAGGGCCGCAGATACGCAGTATTTT.